The T cell receptor beta chain under discussion was sequenced for a study of blood T cell repertoires in COVID-19. V lost 2 bases and J 4 bases, leaving 10 bases between the germline ends. CDR1 SGDLS and CDR2 YYNGEE come from the germline V gene. The CDR3 contains 14 residues. Assay used: immunoSEQ multiplex PCR; TCRdb lists only in-frame clones, some missing. This sample carries around 72,000 clones, around 76% of them seen once, and the ten largest clones take under 20%. The chain is built from TRBV9 and TRBJ1-5, with a weak D call TRBD1 (6 bases). The TCR sequence derives from a human donor in a cohort sampled during active COVID-19. Sequences were obtained from peripheral blood. CDR3 protein: CASSVSGENQPQHF. The DNA of the CDR3 is TGTGCCAGCAGCGTTTCAGGGGAAAATCAGCCCCAGCATTTT.